These 21 T cell receptor beta chains were all obtained from the same sample, sequenced in a study of shared clonotypes between healthy human individuals (TCRdb year 2020). Library preparation was by the immunoSEQ multiplex PCR assay. TCRdb stores this immuneACCESS table with in-frame sequences only. Part of the clones is absent; in the studies checked, under half of the shortfall reflects unresolved V genes, and no reason is known for the rest. Present in this sample are about 300,000 clones, around 74% of which were seen just once. 10% of the sample goes to the ten largest clones. What was sequenced was memory CD4+ T cells sorted from blood. The meaning of the sample's cell subset or site label: CD45RA-negative fraction. These receptors all come from a man in his thirties or forties in good health.

The chain links TRBV13 to TRBJ1-4; weak D call: TRBD1 (6 bases). The CDR3 loop spans 14 amino acids. V was clipped by 3 bases and J by 8 bases, with 13 bases between them. From germline, CDR1 is PRHDT and CDR2 FYEKMQ (reference sequence). The CDR3 reads CASSLRSRGEKLFF. CDR3 sequence (DNA): TGTGCCAGCAGCTTGCGGAGCAGGGGAGAAAAACTGTTTTTT.

This clone showed up just a few times. This chain uses TRBV9 with TRBJ2-7, with D perhaps TRBD1 (5 bases). From germline, CDR1 is SGDLS and CDR2 YYNGEE. Trimming removed 0 bases from V and 8 bases from J, with 30 bases in between. The CDR3 has 19 residues. The CDR3 DNA follows: TGTGCCAGCAGCGTAGCGAGTAGTTTCCGACAGCCGAGGCTTAGAAAGCAGTACTTC. This translates into CASSVASSFRQPRLRKQYF. Combining the CDR3 with reference TRBV9 and TRBJ2-7 gives the whole variable domain DSGVTQTPKHLITATGQRVTLRCSPRSGDLSVYWYQQSLDQGLQFLIQYYNGEERAKGNILERFSAQQFPDLHSELNLSSLELGDSALYFCASSVASSFRQPRLRKQYFGPGTRLTVT.

V and J are TRBV2 and TRBJ1-2; D is uncertain. Germline lookup yields CDR1 SNHLY and CDR2 FYNNEI. The CDR3 has 13 amino acids. V was pared by 1 base and J by 8 bases, with 11 bases between. This CDR3 is CASSEGRGDGYTF. The CDR3 DNA reads as TGTGCCAGCAGTGAAGGGCGAGGCGACGGCTACACCTTC.

The chain carries TRBV19 and TRBJ1-2; D gene unclear. Germline values: CDR1 LNHDA, CDR2 SQIVND (reference sequence). The CDR3 extends over 13 amino acids. The V end lost 9 bases, the J end lost 2 bases, and 13 bases lay between the germline ends. CDR3 coding DNA: TGTGCCAGCACCCGGGGAGACAACTATGGCTACACCTTC. As protein: CASTRGDNYGYTF. Looking up the rest from reference TRBV19 and TRBJ1-2 gives the full variable domain: DGGITQSPKYLFRKEGQNVTLSCEQNLNHDAMYWYRQDPGQGLRLIYYSQIVNDFQKGDIAEGYSVSREKKESFPLTVTSAQKNPTAFYLCASTRGDNYGYTFGSGTRLTVV.

V gene TRBV11-2 combines with J gene TRBJ2-7; 7 bases are a match to TRBD1. Per germline, CDR1 SGHAT and CDR2 FQNNGV. V was pared by 4 bases and J by 6 bases, with 6 bases of the junction left unmatched. CDR3 length equals 13 residues. CDR3 loop: CASSSTGVREQYF. Here the CDR3 DNA reads TGTGCCAGCAGCTCCACAGGGGTTCGCGAGCAGTACTTC.

This clone was seen more than once but under ten times. CDR3 DNA: TGTGCCAGCAGCTTCTGGGGCGGGAGTTTGGATGAGCAGTTCTTC. Residues: CASSFWGGSLDEQFF. V is TRBV11-2 and J is TRBJ2-1; 7 positions match TRBD2. Trimming removed 3 bases from V and 8 bases from J; junction bases left unmatched: 10. The CDR3 has 15 amino acids. The germline V gene has CDR1 SGHAT and CDR2 FQNNGV.

The chain combines TRBV15 with TRBJ2-7, with D perhaps TRBD1 (5 bases). The CDR3 has 16 amino acids. The V end lost 0 bases, the J end lost 2 bases, and 14 bases lay between the germline ends. Per the germline V gene, CDR1 is LNHNV and CDR2 is YYDKDF (reference sequence). CDR3 DNA sequence: TGTGCCACCAGCAGAGACTGGGGCGATAAACCCTACGAGCAGTACTTC. It yields the protein CATSRDWGDKPYEQYF.

The chain couples TRBV6-1 to TRBJ2-7, with D perhaps matching TRBD1 (6 bases). CDR1 MNHNS and CDR2 SASEGT come from the germline V gene. The CDR3 is 14 amino acids. V dropped 8 bases and J dropped 5 bases, with 19 bases sitting between them. The CDR3 bases are TGTGCCAGCTTTCTCCCTCAGGGGCGCAACGAGCAGTACTTC. Its translation: CASFLPQGRNEQYF.

Comment on this clone: Other nucleotide sequences in the sample specify the same CDR3. The chain couples TRBV5-1 to TRBJ2-6; D call uncertain. Between the trimmed V and J ends, which lost 4 bases and 0 bases, there was a span of 8 bases. Germline CDR1 is SGHRS and CDR2 is YFSETQ. The CDR3 runs to 15 residues. CDR3 nucleotides: TGCGCCAGCAGCCCTACGGACTCTGGGGCCAACGTCCTGACTTTC. This gives the protein CASSPTDSGANVLTF.

The chain is built from TRBV6-1 and TRBJ1-1, with 7 bases fitting TRBD1. Germline loops: CDR1 MNHNS, CDR2 SASEGT. CDR3 length: 13 amino acids. With V trimmed by 6 bases and J by 4 bases, 5 bases remained unmatched. The CDR3 coding sequence is TGTGCCAGCAGGGGACAGCACGTCACTGAAGCTTTCTTT. It encodes CASRGQHVTEAFF.

This clone was observed a handful of times. The V gene is TRBV28, the J gene TRBJ1-5; 8 bases are shared with TRBD1. The CDR3 is made up of 17 amino acids. V was clipped by 1 base and J by 6 bases; unmatched bases: 11. Germline V lookup: CDR1 MDHEN, CDR2 SYDVKM. This CDR3 reads CASSLLAQGVVSQPQHF. The CDR3 coding sequence is TGTGCCAGCAGTTTATTGGCACAGGGGGTGGTTTCTCAGCCCCAGCATTTT. Full variable domain (remainder filled in from reference TRBV28 and TRBJ1-5): DVKVTQSSRYLVKRTGEKVFLECVQDMDHENMFWYRQDPGLGLRLIYFSYDVKMKEKGDIPEGYSVSREKKERFSLILESASTNQTSMYLCASSLLAQGVVSQPQHFGDGTRLSIL.

The V call is TRBV7-8, the J call TRBJ1-1; perhaps TRBD1 as D (5 bases). The CDR3 runs to 14 residues. Germline loops: CDR1 SGHVS, CDR2 FQNEAQ. The V and J ends lost 5 bases and 0 bases respectively, with 10 bases between them. The CDR3 is CASSPGHLNTEAFF. CDR3 nucleotide sequence: TGTGCCAGCAGCCCCGGACACTTGAACACTGAAGCTTTCTTT.

This sequence joins TRBV2 and TRBJ2-7; 7 bases are a match to TRBD1. From germline, CDR1 is SNHLY and CDR2 FYNNEI. J was trimmed by 3 bases and V by 6 bases; bases with no gene match: 5. The CDR3 has 13 residues. CDR3 sequence reads: CASSRGQDYEQYF. The DNA for the CDR3 is TGTGCCAGCAGCAGAGGACAGGACTACGAGCAGTACTTC.

The V gene is TRBV5-6, the J gene TRBJ2-7, with TRBD2 identical over 9 bases. Germline loops: CDR1 SGHDT, CDR2 YYEEEE. The CDR3 covers 13 residues. The junction had 0 bases not matched to a gene; V was cut back by 0 bases and J by 5 bases. The DNA for the CDR3 is TGTGCCAGCAGCTTGGTAGCGGGAGACGAGCAGTACTTC. Amino acids: CASSLVAGDEQYF.

V and J are TRBV5-6 and TRBJ2-7, with TRBD1 matching over 7 bases. V dropped 0 bases and J dropped 2; count of bases not matched to a gene: 8. Germline CDR1 and CDR2: SGHDT and YYEEEE. The CDR3 consists of 16 residues. The CDR3 DNA reads TGTGCCAGCAGCTTGGGGTACAGGGGCTTAACCTACGAGCAGTACTTC. This codes for CASSLGYRGLTYEQYF. Drawing the rest from reference TRBV5-6 and TRBJ2-7, the complete variable domain is DAGVTQSPTHLIKTRGQQVTLRCSPKSGHDTVSWYQQALGQGPQFIFQYYEEEERQRGNFPDRFSGHQFPNYSSELNVNALLLGDSALYLCASSLGYRGLTYEQYFGPGTRLTVT.

V gene TRBV2 combines with J gene TRBJ2-5; D ambiguous. CDR1 is SNHLY and CDR2 is FYNNEI in the germline V gene. Trimming removed 10 bases at V and 4 bases at J, with 19 bases between. This CDR3 spans 14 amino acids. CDR3 residues: CATKSRLHGETQYF. The DNA of the CDR3 is TGTGCCACAAAGAGTCGGCTCCACGGAGAGACCCAGTACTTC.

The chain links TRBV5-6 to TRBJ2-7; 11 nucleotides match TRBD2. The CDR3 loop spans 17 amino acids. Losses at the gene ends were 4 bases for V and 9 bases for J; bases not matched to a gene: 18. CDR1 and CDR2 (germline): SGHDT, YYEEEE. Here the CDR3 reads CASSNLALRLAGTPQYF. CDR3 nucleotides: TGTGCCAGCAGCAATCTAGCCCTCAGACTAGCGGGAACGCCGCAGTACTTC. Full variable domain (remainder filled in from reference TRBV5-6 and TRBJ2-7): DAGVTQSPTHLIKTRGQQVTLRCSPKSGHDTVSWYQQALGQGPQFIFQYYEEEERQRGNFPDRFSGHQFPNYSSELNVNALLLGDSALYLCASSNLALRLAGTPQYFGPGTRLTVT.

The chain links TRBV7-3 to TRBJ2-7; D uncertain. V lost 1 base to trimming and J lost 2 bases, with 24 bases between them. The germline gives CDR1 SGHTA, CDR2 FQGTGA. The CDR3 extends over 19 amino acids. The chain's CDR3 is CASSLITPRQHKYPYEQYF. The CDR3 DNA reads TGTGCCAGCAGCTTAATAACCCCCCGGCAGCACAAATACCCCTACGAGCAGTACTTC.

The chain combines TRBV19 with TRBJ2-3, with a weak D call TRBD2 (7 bases). Between the trimmed V and J ends, which lost 9 bases and 3 bases, there was a span of 13 bases. Germline V gene lookup returns CDR1 LNHDA and CDR2 SQIVND (reference sequence). The CDR3 sequence is 13 residues long. CDR3 sequence: CARGGLITDTQYF. CDR3 sequence (DNA): TGTGCCAGGGGGGGGCTCATTACAGATACGCAGTATTTT.

CDR3 bases: TGTGCCAGCAGGGAATTTGAAGCTTTCTTT. Protein: CASREFEAFF. The V call is TRBV6-5, the J call TRBJ1-1; D is undetermined. Per the germline V gene, CDR1 is MNHEY and CDR2 is SVGAGI. V shed 6 bases and J shed 7 bases, with 6 bases lying between them. This CDR3 has 10 amino acids.

This sequence joins TRBV29-1 and TRBJ2-6; weak D call: TRBD1 (5 bases). There are 16 residues in the CDR3. The ends were cut back, 3 bases at V and 2 bases at J, with 14 bases in the middle. Germline CDR1 and CDR2: SQVTM and ANQGSEA. CDR3 sequence: CSVDAGRVPGANVLTF. The DNA for the CDR3 is TGCAGCGTTGACGCCGGCAGGGTACCTGGGGCCAACGTCCTGACTTTC.